The clone carrying this TCR beta chain appeared once. Its specificity is not known. V gave up 3 bases and J gave up 5 bases; unmatched junction bases: 3. Germline lookup yields CDR1 MDHEN and CDR2 SYDVKM. The CDR3 runs to 16 residues. This sample was included in a study of cytomegalovirus exposure and HLA in healthy donors. With 60 Vbeta and 13 Jbeta primers, the PCR was carried out. Clones were sequenced by immunoSEQ multiplex PCR, and TCRdb holds only the in-frame ones, with some missing. The sample includes 89,000 or so clones, almost 85% of them seen just once. General observations from the study: TRBV6-2, TRBV6-3 and other indistinguishable V segments were excluded. A later analysis associated some 16,000 TCR beta sequences with HLA alleles at a 0.05 false discovery rate. It was only CMV serostatus that was available as immune exposure information.

This rearrangement joins TRBV28 to TRBJ2-1, with TRBD2 matching 14 bases. The sequenced material came from PBMCs. This clonotype was sampled from a woman younger than 35 in good health and CMV-seropositive. In DNA form, the CDR3 reads TGTGCCAGCAGTTTCCCGACTAGCGGGAGGGACAATGAGCAGTTCTTC. Its protein product is CASSFPTSGRDNEQFF.